Shown below are 25 T cell receptor beta chains from a single sample sequenced in a study of blood T cell repertoires in COVID-19. Sequencing used immunoSEQ multiplex PCR; TCRdb keeps in-frame clones, though not all of them. The table lists more than 300,000 clones, about 90% of them singletons. The sample comprised PBMCs or T cells enriched from blood (not recorded which). These receptors were collected from a man aged 40-49 years in a cohort exposed to, infected with or recovered from COVID-19 (not recorded which).

The chain has TRBV24-1 and TRBJ2-1; TRBD1 matches 8 bases. This CDR3 is 14 amino acids long. The V segment lost 2 bases and the J segment 6 bases; nucleotides outside the gene matches: 2. CDR1 KGHDR and CDR2 SFDVKD come from the germline V gene. The CDR3: CATSDSGQGNEQFF. The CDR3 nucleotides are TGTGCCACCAGTGATTCCGGACAGGGCAATGAGCAGTTCTTC.

The chain recombines TRBV5-1 with TRBJ1-6; 8 bases are a match to TRBD1. The CDR3 has 16 residues. After removal of 3 bases from V and 7 bases from J, the junction contained 9 bases not matched to a gene. Germline CDR1 and CDR2: SGHRS and YFSETQ. CDR3 sequence (DNA): TGCGCCAGCAGCTCTCAACCGACAGGGGCCAATTCACCCCTCCACTTT. Protein sequence: CASSSQPTGANSPLHF.

CDR3 bases: TGCGCCAGCAGCTCCGGAGACGGCTATGGCTACACCTTC. It yields the protein CASSSGDGYGYTF. The V and J genes are TRBV5-1 and TRBJ1-2; D gene uncertain. The V end was cut by 3 bases, the J end by 4 bases, with 10 bases between. Germline V gene sequence: CDR1 SGHRS, CDR2 YFSETQ. The CDR3 runs 13 residues.

This chain uses TRBV29-1 with TRBJ1-1; 9 positions match TRBD1. The CDR3 runs 11 residues. J was trimmed by 7 bases and V by 7 bases; bases with no gene match: 4. The germline CDR1 and CDR2 sequences are SQVTM and ANQGSEA. As DNA, the CDR3 is TGCAGCGCAAGACAGGGGGTTGAAGCTTTCTTT. This codes for CSARQGVEAFF.

This chain links TRBV19 with TRBJ2-1, with TRBD2 matching 10 bases. The trim removed 5 bases at V and 2 bases at J, leaving 12 bases unmatched. The CDR3 is 18 amino acids. Germline-derived CDR1 and CDR2 are LNHDA and SQIVND (reference sequence). Here the CDR3 DNA reads TGTGCCAGTAGTCTCCCTCGGGGACTAGCGCTCCCCTACAATGAGCAGTTCTTC. It codes for CASSLPRGLALPYNEQFF. The full variable domain, completed using reference TRBV19 and TRBJ2-1, is DGGITQSPKYLFRKEGQNVTLSCEQNLNHDAMYWYRQDPGQGLRLIYYSQIVNDFQKGDIAEGYSVSREKKESFPLTVTSAQKNPTAFYLCASSLPRGLALPYNEQFFGPGTRLTVL.

A note on this clone: Other DNA variants within this sample encode the same CDR3. The chain combines TRBV28 with TRBJ2-2; 7 bases map to TRBD2. The CDR3 runs to 14 residues. Germline CDR1 is MDHEN and CDR2 is SYDVKM. The ends lost 5 bases at V and 2 bases at J; junction bases unmatched: 2. The CDR3 sequence is CASSLAVNTGELFF. CDR3 nucleotide sequence: TGTGCCAGCAGTCTAGCGGTAAACACCGGGGAGCTGTTTTTT.

The V gene is TRBV5-1, the J gene TRBJ2-1; D not resolved. Germline values: CDR1 SGHRS, CDR2 YFSETQ. The CDR3 covers 12 residues. Trimming pared 4 bases from V and 5 bases from J, leaving 7 bases between. Written as DNA, the CDR3 is TGCGCCAGCAGCGAACAGAACAATGAGCAGTTCTTC. Its protein is CASSEQNNEQFF.

The V and J genes are TRBV28 and TRBJ1-2; 7 bases agree with TRBD1. Germline loops: CDR1 MDHEN, CDR2 SYDVKM. V shed 4 bases and J 6 bases; nucleotides not matched to a gene: 8. The CDR3 contains 14 residues. Here the CDR3 DNA reads TGTGCCAGCAGTTCCCTTGACAGGGTCCATGGCTACACCTTC. This codes for CASSSLDRVHGYTF.

This chain uses TRBV7-9 with TRBJ2-5, with TRBD2 matching 8 bases. The CDR3 covers 17 residues. In germline, CDR1 is SEHNR, CDR2 FQNEAQ (reference sequence). V was clipped by 5 bases and J by 2 bases; unmatched bases: 13. The CDR3 reads CASSPVPGGRPQETQYF. The CDR3, as DNA: TGTGCCAGCAGCCCGGTCCCGGGCGGGAGGCCTCAAGAGACCCAGTACTTC.

V and J are TRBV5-1 and TRBJ2-3; 7 nucleotides line up with TRBD2. This CDR3 is 16 amino acids long. Germline CDR1 SGHRS, CDR2 YFSETQ. The trim removed 0 bases at V and 5 bases at J, leaving 9 bases unmatched. The chain's CDR3 is CASSLEGGSNKDTQYF. As DNA, the CDR3 is TGCGCCAGCAGCTTGGAGGGCGGGAGTAACAAAGATACGCAGTATTTT.

The chain uses TRBV7-9 and TRBJ1-1, with D unclear. The ends were cut back, 2 bases at V and 3 bases at J, with 10 bases in the middle. CDR1 and CDR2 from the germline V gene are SEHNR and FQNEAQ (reference sequence). The CDR3 sequence is 14 residues long. The DNA for the CDR3 is TGTGCCAGCAGCTTACCGGGATCGTACACTGAAGCTTTCTTT. This encodes CASSLPGSYTEAFF.

The chain joins TRBV27 to TRBJ2-3; TRBD2 might be the D (5 bases). Germline V gene data show CDR1 as MNHEY and CDR2 as SMNVEV (reference sequence). V was trimmed by 3 bases and J by 0 bases, leaving 10 bases between them. This CDR3 region has 15 residues. CDR3 sequence (DNA): TGTGCCAGCAGTTTCGTGGCTAGCAGCACAGATACGCAGTATTTT. This encodes CASSFVASSTDTQYF.

The CDR3 DNA reads as TGTGCCAGCAGCGCACAGGGTTTCTCTGGAAACACCATATATTTT. Protein product: CASSAQGFSGNTIYF. The chain employs TRBV7-6 and TRBJ1-3; tentative D call: TRBD1 (6 bases). The CDR3 is made up of 15 amino acids. Trimming cost V 5 bases and J 0 bases, with 11 bases left between them. Germline V gene sequence: CDR1 SGHVS, CDR2 FNYEAQ.

The chain links TRBV3-1 (or the pseudogene TRBV3-2) to TRBJ2-3; tentative D call: TRBD2 (5 bases). V was cut by 0 bases and J by 5 bases, with 12 bases left in between. This CDR3 is 15 amino acids long. Per germline, CDR1 LGHDT and CDR2 YNNKEL (reference sequence). The CDR3 loop reads CASSQEPGRVDTQYF. CDR3 bases: TGTGCCAGCAGCCAAGAACCGGGAAGGGTAGATACGCAGTATTTT.

This rearrangement joins TRBV19 to TRBJ2-5; TRBD2 matches 10 bases. CDR1 and CDR2 from the germline V gene are LNHDA and SQIVND (reference sequence). The ends lost 5 bases at V and 3 bases at J; junction bases unmatched: 3. The CDR3 has 14 residues. The chain's CDR3 is CASSHLAGEETQYF. CDR3 nucleotide sequence: TGTGCCAGTAGTCATCTAGCGGGAGAAGAGACCCAGTACTTC.

This clone was seen once. The V and J genes are TRBV3-1 (or the pseudogene TRBV3-2) and TRBJ2-7; 10 nucleotides line up with TRBD2. Germline values: CDR1 LGHDT, CDR2 YNNKEL (reference sequence). V shed 6 bases and J 3 bases; nucleotides not matched to a gene: 2. The CDR3 consists of 13 residues. The CDR3 nucleotides read TGTGCCAGCAGACTAGCGGGAAACTACGAGCAGTACTTC. Its protein is CASRLAGNYEQYF.

The chain uses TRBV13 and TRBJ2-1; 7 positions match TRBD2. The junction had 6 bases not matched to a gene; V was cut back by 1 base and J by 6 bases. This CDR3 spans 15 amino acids. The germline gives CDR1 PRHDT, CDR2 FYEKMQ (reference sequence). CDR3 DNA sequence: TGTGCCAGCAGCTTAGTAGGACTAGGGTCCAATGAGCAGTTCTTC. Its translation is CASSLVGLGSNEQFF.

The chain recombines TRBV6-5 with TRBJ2-7, with TRBD1 identical over 7 bases. The CDR3 contains 16 residues. The germline V gene has CDR1 MNHEY and CDR2 SVGAGI. V trimming: 1 base; J trimming: 8 bases; junction bases outside the gene matches: 14. In DNA form, the CDR3 reads TGTGCCAGCAGTTACTTTCACCGGGACAGATCTATGAAGCAGTACTTC. Translating gives CASSYFHRDRSMKQYF.

This clone was counted a few times. The rearrangement joins TRBV11-2 to TRBJ1-1; no definite D call. The CDR3 is made up of 14 amino acids. Trimming stripped 2 bases from V and 0 bases from J, with 7 bases between. The germline V gene encodes CDR1 SGHAT and CDR2 FQNNGV. The CDR3 is CASSLYGVNTEAFF. The CDR3 DNA reads as TGTGCCAGCAGCTTATACGGAGTGAACACTGAAGCTTTCTTT. The variable domain in full, completed from reference TRBV11-2 and TRBJ1-1, reads EAGVAQSPRYKIIEKRQSVAFWCNPISGHATLYWYQQILGQGPKLLIQFQNNGVVDDSQLPKDRFSAERLKGVDSTLKIQPAKLEDSAVYLCASSLYGVNTEAFFGQGTRLTVV.

The chain links TRBV7-9 to TRBJ2-7, with 8 bases fitting TRBD2. Germline V CDR1 and CDR2: SEHNR, FQNEAQ (reference sequence). V lost 2 bases to trimming and J lost 6 bases; unmatched junction nucleotides: 6. The CDR3 spans 14 residues. For the CDR3, the DNA is TGTGCCAGCAGCTTAAGCGGGAGCATCAGCGAGCAGTACTTC. As protein: CASSLSGSISEQYF.

A few counts support this clone. The rearrangement links TRBV7-9 to TRBJ2-2, with D possibly TRBD1 on 5 matching bases. The length of the CDR3 is 13 residues. Germline V gene lookup returns CDR1 SEHNR and CDR2 FQNEAQ (reference sequence). V lost 3 bases, J lost 4 bases, and 6 bases lay in between. The CDR3 sequence: CASSFQGTGELFF. DNA for the CDR3: TGTGCCAGCAGCTTCCAGGGCACCGGGGAGCTGTTTTTT.

The chain uses TRBV18 and TRBJ1-5, with D uncertain. Trimming pared 4 bases from V and 1 base from J, leaving 8 bases between. The germline V gene encodes CDR1 KGHSH and CDR2 LQKENI. The CDR3 is 14 amino acids. Written as DNA, the CDR3 is TGTGCCAGCTCACATGATCGGAGCAATCAGCCCCAGCATTTT. Amino acids: CASSHDRSNQPQHF.

Regarding this clone: This same CDR3 is encoded by further DNA sequences in the sample. This chain links TRBV5-1 with TRBJ2-5; the match to TRBD2 covers 16 bases. CDR1 and CDR2 (germline): SGHRS, YFSETQ. This CDR3 contains 16 residues. V lost 4 bases to trimming and J lost 5 bases; unmatched junction nucleotides: 5. DNA of the CDR3: TGCGCCAGCAGCCCGGGACTAGCGGGAGGGCGGGAGACCCAGTACTTC. It codes for CASSPGLAGGRETQYF.

The V and J genes are TRBV30 and TRBJ1-5; D unclear. CDR1 is GTSNPN, CDR2 SVGIG, per germline (reference sequence). V gave up 0 bases and J gave up 0 bases, with 15 bases separating them. The CDR3 has 17 amino acids. The CDR3 sequence: CAWSVRAGIYSNQPQHF. In DNA, the CDR3 is TGTGCCTGGAGTGTACGAGCCGGTATCTATAGCAATCAGCCCCAGCATTTT.

The chain employs TRBV5-1 and TRBJ2-5, with TRBD1 identical over 11 bases. With V trimmed by 0 bases and J by 4 bases, 5 bases remained unmatched. The CDR3 is 16 residues long. Germline assignment: CDR1 SGHRS and CDR2 YFSETQ. The CDR3 region is CASSLDRDRGAETQYF. The CDR3 region has the DNA TGCGCCAGCAGCTTGGACAGGGACAGGGGGGCAGAGACCCAGTACTTC.